Below are 18 T cell receptor beta chains sequenced from a single sample in a study of preoperative IRX-2 immunotherapy in early breast cancer. Stated treatment: preoperative locoregional IRX-2 cytokine immunotherapy. Assay: immunoSEQ multiplex PCR; the TCRdb copy retains only in-frame clones and omits some. The sample lists about 3,600 clones; around 74% were seen once. The material sequenced was tumor tissue, taken after IRX-2 immunotherapy. The source of these receptors is a human donor with breast cancer.

The rearrangement links TRBV6-8 to TRBJ1-1, with no clear D. CDR1 and CDR2 (germline): MNHGY, SAAAGT. V lost 0 bases to trimming and J lost 3 bases, with 14 bases between them. CDR3 length: 16 amino acids. CDR3 in amino acids: CASSYSGLNRYTEAFF. In nucleotides, the CDR3 is TGTGCCAGCAGTTACTCGGGGTTAAACCGATACACTGAAGCTTTCTTT.

In DNA form, the CDR3 reads TGCGCCAGCATGCAGGCAACGACGAACACTGAAGCTTTCTTT. Protein product: CASMQATTNTEAFF. The chain is built from TRBV10-2 and TRBJ1-1; unclear D gene. CDR3 length: 14 amino acids. Germline lookup yields CDR1 WSHSY and CDR2 SAAADI. V was shortened by 7 bases and J by 1 base, with 13 bases between the two germline ends.

This rearrangement joins TRBV19 to TRBJ2-6, with a tentative D call TRBD1 (5 bases). Germline CDR1 is LNHDA and CDR2 is SQIVND (reference sequence). The CDR3 runs to 15 residues. V was pared by 7 bases and J by 2 bases, with 12 bases between. The CDR3 sequence is CASKDSSAGANVLTF. Written as DNA, the CDR3 is TGTGCCAGTAAAGACAGTTCAGCTGGGGCCAACGTCCTGACTTTC.

This clone turned up a few times. This rearrangement joins TRBV28 to TRBJ2-3; 7 bases are a match to TRBD1. The CDR3 sequence is 16 residues long. Germline-derived CDR1 and CDR2 are MDHEN and SYDVKM. V trimming: 5 bases; J trimming: 4 bases; junction bases outside the gene matches: 12. CDR3 protein: CASSRPGQIMADTQYF. The CDR3 DNA follows: TGTGCCAGCAGTCGCCCGGGACAGATAATGGCAGATACGCAGTATTTT. The full variable domain, its missing parts supplied by reference TRBV28 and TRBJ2-3, is DVKVTQSSRYLVKRTGEKVFLECVQDMDHENMFWYRQDPGLGLRLIYFSYDVKMKEKGDIPEGYSVSREKKERFSLILESASTNQTSMYLCASSRPGQIMADTQYFGPGTRLTVL.

The table lists this clone with a count of one. This rearrangement joins TRBV19 to TRBJ1-3, with a tentative D call TRBD1 (6 bases). The CDR3 contains 13 residues. V lost 7 bases and J lost 6, with 13 bases in between. Per the germline V gene, CDR1 is LNHDA and CDR2 is SQIVND (reference sequence). CDR3 sequence reads: CASKGEGQNTIYF. CDR3 nucleotides: TGTGCCAGTAAGGGGGAGGGCCAAAACACCATATATTTT.

This chain uses TRBV15 with TRBJ2-1; the D gene is possibly TRBD1 (6 bases). The germline CDR1 and CDR2 sequences are LNHNV and YYDKDF (reference sequence). V was shortened by 1 base and J by 2 bases, with 12 bases between the two germline ends. CDR3 length: 16 residues. In DNA form, the CDR3 reads TGTGCCACCAGCAGAGTGACAGGTGGAGCCTACAATGAGCAGTTCTTC. Its protein is CATSRVTGGAYNEQFF.

The chain links TRBV11-3 to TRBJ2-3; 16 positions match TRBD2. The CDR3 runs to 17 residues. CDR1 and CDR2 (germline): SGHNT, YENEEA. V gave up 5 bases and J gave up 4 bases; unmatched junction bases: 6. CDR3 coding DNA: TGTGCCAGCAGCACCCAAGGGACTAGCGGGGGGGCAGATACGCAGTATTTT. This sequence encodes CASSTQGTSGGADTQYF.

This clone has only a few counts. The chain carries TRBV6-8 and TRBJ1-2; 9 bases align to TRBD1. V shed 0 bases, J shed 7 bases, and the junction held 3 bases outside the gene matches. Germline V CDR1 and CDR2: MNHGY, SAAAGT. The CDR3 sequence is 14 residues long. In DNA form, the CDR3 reads TGTGCCAGCAGTTACTCGAACAGGGGGCCTGGCTACACCTTC. Encoded protein: CASSYSNRGPGYTF.

The gene calls are TRBV18 and TRBJ1-1, with D tentatively TRBD1 (6 bases). CDR1 and CDR2 (germline): KGHSH, LQKENI. The CDR3 sequence is 12 residues long. Trimming cost V 6 bases and J 7 bases, with 12 bases left between them. As DNA, the CDR3 is TGTGCCAGCTCCCCAGGACAGAGTGAAGCTTTCTTT. It yields the protein CASSPGQSEAFF.

The V and J genes are TRBV15 and TRBJ1-4; TRBD1 agrees at 8 bases. V gave up 1 base and J gave up 7 bases; unmatched junction bases: 5. Germline V gene lookup returns CDR1 LNHNV and CDR2 YYDKDF (reference sequence). The CDR3 is 15 residues long. The CDR3 coding sequence is TGTGCCACCAGCAGAGGGGGACAGGAACGTGAAAAACTGTTTTTT. Protein sequence: CATSRGGQEREKLFF.

A single count supports this clone. The chain recombines TRBV19 with TRBJ2-3; D is perhaps TRBD2 (5 bases). V was cut by 5 bases and J by 1 base, with 13 bases left in between. CDR3 size: 15 residues. CDR1 is LNHDA and CDR2 is SQIVND in the germline V gene (reference sequence). In DNA, the CDR3 is TGTGCCAGTAGTCCCGGCTGGCGGGGCACAGATACGCAGTATTTT. This sequence encodes CASSPGWRGTDTQYF.

The gene calls are TRBV30 and TRBJ1-2; no firm D call. The CDR3 contains 11 residues. CDR1 is GTSNPN and CDR2 is SVGIG in the germline V gene (reference sequence). V was shortened by 0 bases and J by 7 bases, with 6 bases between the two germline ends. The CDR3, as DNA: TGTGCCTGGAGTGTGCCCCCTGGCTACACCTTC. This gives the protein CAWSVPPGYTF.

This chain joins TRBV6-7 and TRBJ1-5, with D uncertain. TRBV6-7 is reported as an ORF; its role is uncertain. The CDR3 runs 14 residues. V was pared by 5 bases and J by 4 bases, with 12 bases between. The CDR3, as DNA: TGTGCCAGCAGTGAAATCGGCAGAAATCAGCCCCAGCATTTT. It encodes CASSEIGRNQPQHF.

The V and J genes are TRBV29-1 and TRBJ1-1, with D unresolved. Trimming removed 7 bases from V and 0 bases from J, with 12 bases in between. Germline V gene data show CDR1 as SQVTM and CDR2 as ANQGSEA. This CDR3 spans 13 amino acids. The CDR3 reads CSARQAMNTEAFF. CDR3 coding DNA: TGCAGCGCCCGGCAGGCGATGAACACTGAAGCTTTCTTT.

The genes are TRBV28 and TRBJ1-1; tentatively, D is TRBD1 (5 bases). Germline lookup yields CDR1 MDHEN and CDR2 SYDVKM. The CDR3 spans 13 residues. Deletions cut 7 bases from V and 2 bases from J, with 11 bases between. CDR3 in amino acids: CASKKTANTEAFF. The DNA for the CDR3 is TGTGCCAGCAAGAAGACAGCTAACACTGAAGCTTTCTTT.

The gene calls are TRBV11-3 and TRBJ2-7, with D possibly matching TRBD1 (6 bases). V lost 2 bases to trimming and J lost 2 bases, with 10 bases between them. Germline CDR1 reads SGHNT; CDR2 reads YENEEA. The CDR3 sequence is 14 residues long. Written as DNA, the CDR3 is TGTGCCAGCAGCTTACAGGGGATACCCTACGAGCAGTACTTC. Translation: CASSLQGIPYEQYF. Full variable domain (missing parts from reference TRBV11-3 and TRBJ2-7): EAGVVQSPRYKIIEKKQPVAFWCNPISGHNTLYWYLQNLGQGPELLIRYENEEAVDDSQLPKDRFSAERLKGVDSTLKIQPAELGDSAVYLCASSLQGIPYEQYFGPGTRLTVT.

V is TRBV19 and J is TRBJ1-2; D not resolved. The CDR3 is 12 amino acids. With 4 bases removed from V and 1 base from J, the gap between germline ends came to 4 bases. CDR1 is LNHDA and CDR2 is SQIVND in the germline V gene (reference sequence). The CDR3 nucleotides are TGTGCCAGTAGTAGAGATAACTATGGCTACACCTTC. Translating it yields CASSRDNYGYTF.

The chain carries TRBV11-3 and TRBJ2-1; a possible D gene is TRBD2 (6 bases). CDR1 and CDR2 from the germline V gene are SGHNT and YENEEA. Trimming took 5 bases from V and 7 from J, leaving 15 bases between them. The CDR3 covers 14 residues. In DNA form, the CDR3 reads TGTGCCAGCAGCCCTAGGAGGGTCCAAAATGAGCAGTTCTTC. This encodes CASSPRRVQNEQFF.